The next 21 T cell receptor beta chains were all read from a single sample in a study of cytomegalovirus exposure and HLA in healthy donors. The PCR used 60 Vbeta and 13 Jbeta primers. This table comes from immunoSEQ multiplex PCR, and its TCRdb copy is limited to in-frame clones, with some not included. The repertoire has 210,000 or so clones, roughly 91% of them found once; the top ten carry about 1%. Sequencing was carried out using PBMCs. These receptors were taken from a woman between 18 and 29 years old in good health and CMV-seronegative.

The CDR3 protein is CASSLYQGARGEAFF. In DNA form, the CDR3 reads TGCGCCAGCAGCTTATACCAGGGGGCGCGGGGCGAAGCTTTCTTT. The chain employs TRBV5-1 and TRBJ1-1, with TRBD1 matching over 8 bases. The CDR3 has 15 residues. Losses at the gene ends were 2 bases for V and 8 bases for J; bases not matched to a gene: 11. Per the germline V gene, CDR1 is SGHRS and CDR2 is YFSETQ. The whole variable domain, filled in from reference TRBV5-1 and TRBJ1-1, reads KAGVTQTPRYLIKTRGQQVTLSCSPISGHRSVSWYQQTPGQGLQFLFEYFSETQRNKGNFPGRFSGRQFSNSRSEMNVSTLELGDSALYLCASSLYQGARGEAFFGQGTRLTVV.

The chain couples TRBV9 to TRBJ1-1; 8 bases align to TRBD1. The V segment lost 3 bases and the J segment 4 bases; nucleotides outside the gene matches: 2. The CDR3 is 13 residues long. From germline, CDR1 is SGDLS and CDR2 YYNGEE. The CDR3 sequence: CASSATGGTEAFF. CDR3 nucleotides: TGTGCCAGCAGCGCCACAGGGGGCACTGAAGCTTTCTTT.

This clone was recorded a few times. The V and J genes are TRBV7-2 and TRBJ1-1; TRBD1 is a possible D gene (5 bases). The V end was cut by 3 bases, the J end by 5 bases, with 16 bases between. Per the germline V gene, CDR1 is SGHTA and CDR2 is FQGNSA. There are 15 residues in the CDR3. CDR3 loop: CASSFPGLIGTEAFF. The CDR3 coding sequence is TGTGCCAGCAGCTTTCCGGGACTAATAGGTACTGAAGCTTTCTTT.

The V call is TRBV7-9, the J call TRBJ2-2; TRBD1 is a possible D gene (5 bases). The V and J ends lost 1 base and 6 bases respectively, with 21 bases between them. Germline CDR1 and CDR2: SEHNR and FQNEAQ (reference sequence). The CDR3 runs to 18 residues. The CDR3 DNA sequence: TGTGCCAGCAGCTTAGTTTTTGGGGCCCCAAGTTCGTCCGGGGAGCTGTTTTTT. It yields the protein CASSLVFGAPSSSGELFF.

This sequence joins TRBV5-6 and TRBJ1-3; TRBD1 aligns across 7 bases. The CDR3 totals 15 residues. V gave up 3 bases and J gave up 4 bases; unmatched junction bases: 7. Germline V gene data show CDR1 as SGHDT and CDR2 as YYEEEE. The CDR3 nucleotides are TGTGCCAGCAGCTACGGGACAGCTAAGGGAAACACCATATATTTT. Protein sequence: CASSYGTAKGNTIYF.

The chain carries TRBV7-9 and TRBJ1-1; D gene ambiguous. The CDR3 contains 13 residues. Germline values: CDR1 SEHNR, CDR2 FQNEAQ (reference sequence). The V end lost 0 bases, the J end lost 4 bases, and 6 bases lay between the germline ends. The DNA of the CDR3 is TGTGCCAGCAGCTTAGCGATGAGCACTGAAGCTTTCTTT. This encodes CASSLAMSTEAFF.

This chain connects TRBV18 to TRBJ2-1, with TRBD1 matching 12 bases. V gave up 3 bases and J gave up 4 bases; unmatched junction bases: 10. Per germline, CDR1 KGHSH and CDR2 LQKENI. The CDR3 contains 18 residues. The CDR3 region is CASSPPRGDRGLYNEQFF. The CDR3 nucleotides are TGTGCCAGCTCACCTCCTAGGGGGGACAGGGGGCTTTACAATGAGCAGTTCTTC. Looking up the rest from reference TRBV18 and TRBJ2-1 gives the full variable domain: NAGVMQNPRHLVRRRGQEARLRCSPMKGHSHVYWYRQLPEEGLKFMVYLQKENIIDESGMPKERFSAEFPKEGPSILRIQQVVRGDSAAYFCASSPPRGDRGLYNEQFFGPGTRLTVL.

The V and J genes are TRBV4-2 and TRBJ2-7; 7 bases are a match to TRBD1. The CDR3 contains 16 residues. Unmatched junction bases numbered 10, after V lost 3 bases and J lost 2 bases. CDR1 and CDR2 from the germline V gene are LGHNA and YNFKEQ. In nucleotides, the CDR3 is TGTGCCAGCAGCCAGGCAGACAGGGAATACCCCTACGAGCAGTACTTC. It codes for CASSQADREYPYEQYF.

The chain has TRBV4-1 and TRBJ1-6, with D unclear. This CDR3 has 17 amino acids. Germline V lookup: CDR1 MGHRA, CDR2 YSYEKL. V lost 4 bases and J 0 bases, leaving 13 bases between the germline ends. The CDR3 protein is CASSRTEGSSYNSPLHF. Written as DNA, the CDR3 is TGCGCCAGCAGCCGAACAGAGGGTAGCTCCTATAATTCACCCCTCCACTTT.

The rearrangement uses TRBV15 and TRBJ2-2; D is possibly TRBD2 (5 bases). The germline V and J ends were trimmed by 9 bases and 2 bases, with 16 bases remaining between them. From germline, CDR1 is LNHNV and CDR2 YYDKDF (reference sequence). There are 15 residues in the CDR3. The CDR3 sequence is CATRRGSGNTGELFF. The DNA for the CDR3 is TGTGCCACGAGGAGAGGGAGCGGCAACACCGGGGAGCTGTTTTTT.

The chain employs TRBV19 and TRBJ1-3, with TRBD1 identical over 7 bases. V shed 5 bases and J 2 bases; nucleotides not matched to a gene: 6. Germline CDR1 is LNHDA and CDR2 is SQIVND (reference sequence). The CDR3 length is 15 residues. CDR3 region: CASSPAGTAGNTIYF. CDR3 DNA: TGTGCCAGTAGTCCGGCCGGGACAGCTGGAAACACCATATATTTT.

This clone showed up just a few times. V is TRBV6-1 and J is TRBJ1-5; 7 nucleotides align to TRBD1. The CDR3 runs to 14 residues. Unmatched junction bases numbered 12, after V lost 6 bases and J lost 10 bases. Germline V gene lookup returns CDR1 MNHNS and CDR2 SASEGT. CDR3 sequence (DNA): TGTGCCAGCAGGGAGATGGGACAGAAGGGACCCCAGCATTTT. Translated, it gives CASREMGQKGPQHF.

The V and J genes are TRBV27 and TRBJ2-1; 7 bases map to TRBD1. With 10 bases clipped from V and 6 bases from J, the junction kept 6 bases outside the gene matches. CDR1 MNHEY and CDR2 SMNVEV come from the germline V gene (reference sequence). The CDR3 loop spans 12 amino acids. In nucleotides, the CDR3 is TGTGCCACCAAGGACAGGAGCAATGAGCAGTTCTTC. Translation gives CATKDRSNEQFF.

The rearrangement joins TRBV11-2 to TRBJ2-7; 8 positions agree with TRBD1. With V trimmed by 4 bases and J by 3 bases, 8 bases remained unmatched. The length of the CDR3 is 15 residues. The germline gives CDR1 SGHAT, CDR2 FQNNGV. The DNA of the CDR3 is TGTGCCAGCAGCTCGATCAACAGGGGGGACTACGAGCAGTACTTC. It encodes CASSSINRGDYEQYF.

This chain joins TRBV6-4 and TRBJ1-2; TRBD1 matches 8 bases. V lost 8 bases to trimming and J lost 4 bases; unmatched junction nucleotides: 15. Germline V lookup: CDR1 MRHNA, CDR2 SNTAGT. The CDR3 runs 16 residues. CDR3 loop: CASARAGGLSPYGYTF. The CDR3 DNA sequence: TGTGCCAGCGCCCGGGCAGGGGGCCTAAGCCCCTATGGCTACACCTTC.

V gene TRBV2 combines with J gene TRBJ1-1, with TRBD1 as a possible D gene (6 bases). With 11 bases removed from V and 1 base from J, the gap between germline ends came to 14 bases. The CDR3 consists of 13 residues. The germline CDR1 and CDR2 sequences are SNHLY and FYNNEI. The CDR3 region is CAGNREPNTEAFF. In DNA form, the CDR3 reads TGTGCCGGAAACAGGGAACCGAACACTGAAGCTTTCTTT.

This clone was observed a few times. The rearrangement links TRBV7-2 to TRBJ2-7; 10 bases line up with TRBD2. The germline V gene encodes CDR1 SGHTA and CDR2 FQGNSA. J lost 3 bases, V lost 5 bases, and 4 bases had no gene match. The CDR3 totals 14 residues. The CDR3, as DNA: TGTGCCAGCAGCACCGGGACTAGCGACTACGAGCAGTACTTC. It codes for CASSTGTSDYEQYF. The variable domain in full, with the rest retrieved from reference TRBV7-2 and TRBJ2-7, is GAGVSQSPSNKVTEKGKDVELRCDPISGHTALYWYRQSLGQGLEFLIYFQGNSAPDKSGLPSDRFSAERTGGSVSTLTIQRTQQEDSAVYLCASSTGTSDYEQYFGPGTRLTVT.

J is TRBJ2-7 and V is TRBV7-7, with D perhaps TRBD1 (6 bases). The CDR3 contains 16 residues. CDR1 is SSHAT, CDR2 FNYEAQ, per germline (reference sequence). Trimming took off 6 bases at V and 5 bases at J, with 23 bases between the two ends. The CDR3 DNA follows: TGTGCCAGCAGATGGATCTGGGGGCAACAGCCCCACGAGCAGTACTTC. It specifies CASRWIWGQQPHEQYF.

The chain employs TRBV27 and TRBJ1-2, with D perhaps matching TRBD1 (5 bases). The CDR3 consists of 15 residues. Germline assignment: CDR1 MNHEY and CDR2 SMNVEV (reference sequence). The V gene lost 2 bases and the J gene lost 8 bases, with 18 bases spanning the gap. Here the CDR3 reads CASSLTGWGGAGYTF. CDR3 coding DNA: TGTGCCAGCAGTTTAACAGGATGGGGGGGTGCCGGCTACACCTTC.

The V call is TRBV6-1, the J call TRBJ2-5; D not certain. V was pared by 2 bases and J by 3 bases, with 7 bases between. The V gene's germline CDR1 is MNHNS and CDR2 SASEGT. The CDR3 loop spans 13 amino acids. The CDR3 nucleotides read TGTGCCAGCAGTGAAACGGTTGAAGAGACCCAGTACTTC. This gives the protein CASSETVEETQYF.

The chain combines TRBV7-2 with TRBJ2-5; 8 bases agree with TRBD2. V shed 3 bases, J shed 3 bases, and the junction held 6 bases outside the gene matches. CDR1 and CDR2 (germline): SGHTA, FQGNSA. The CDR3 loop spans 15 amino acids. The CDR3 here is CASSFKAGEKETQYF. The CDR3 DNA sequence: TGTGCCAGCAGCTTCAAAGCGGGGGAAAAAGAGACCCAGTACTTC.